The source of this T cell receptor beta chain is a study of T cells after yellow fever vaccination. About the research overall: Fractions of low cell number were prepared using SMART-Seq v4 Ultra Low Input.

TCRdb analysed the 5' RACE reads with MiXCR anew, one entry per CDR3 protein. The sample has around 310,000 distinct CDR3 sequences; roughly 3.5% are singletons. This clonotype has a count of ten or more. V gave up 7 bases and J gave up 5 bases; unmatched junction bases: 6. The germline V gene has CDR1 SGHRS and CDR2 YFSETQ. The CDR3 runs 15 residues. The receptor was derived from a young man who received the YFV17D yellow fever vaccine. The source was PBMCs, collected on the day of the yellow fever booster vaccination. V and J are TRBV5-1 and TRBJ2-3; 14 nucleotides agree with TRBD2. The CDR3 DNA sequence: TGCGCCAGCGCGACTAGCGGGGGGGCGGGAGATACGCAGTATTTT. This gives the protein CASATSGGAGDTQYF.